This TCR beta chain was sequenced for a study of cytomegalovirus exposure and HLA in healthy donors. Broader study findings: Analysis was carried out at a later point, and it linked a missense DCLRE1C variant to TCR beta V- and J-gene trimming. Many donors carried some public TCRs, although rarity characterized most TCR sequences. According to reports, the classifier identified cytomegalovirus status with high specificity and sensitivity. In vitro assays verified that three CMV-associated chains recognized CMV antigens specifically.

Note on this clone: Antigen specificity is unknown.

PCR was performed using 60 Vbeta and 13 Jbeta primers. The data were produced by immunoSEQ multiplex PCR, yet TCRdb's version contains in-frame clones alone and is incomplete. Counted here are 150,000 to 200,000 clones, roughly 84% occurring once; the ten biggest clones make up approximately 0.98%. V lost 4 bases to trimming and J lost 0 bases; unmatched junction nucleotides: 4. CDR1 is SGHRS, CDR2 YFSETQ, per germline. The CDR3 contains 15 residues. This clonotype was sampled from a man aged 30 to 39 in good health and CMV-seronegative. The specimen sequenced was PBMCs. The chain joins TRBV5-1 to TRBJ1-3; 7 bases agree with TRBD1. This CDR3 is CASSTGDYSGNTIYF. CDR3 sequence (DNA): TGCGCCAGCAGCACAGGGGATTACTCTGGAAACACCATATATTTT.